This is a list of T cell receptor beta chains from one sample in a study of CD8 T cells in Susac syndrome. Via MiXCR, TCRdb re-called the immunoSEQ multiplex PCR reads, giving one row per CDR3 protein. Of about 430,000 distinct CDR3 sequences listed, more than 80% are singletons. The sample comprised CD8+ T cells from PBMCs. The receptors derive from a human donor with multiple sclerosis. CDR3s include the opening cysteine and the closing phenylalanine or tryptophan. The D gene is left open where the match is weak. A row's size may be missing; if present it is once, few, many or a size class.

J	V	D	size	CDR3	DNA
TRBJ1-4	TRBV29-1	-	-	CSVADATNEKLFF	TGCAGCGTTGCAGACGCAACTAATGAAAAACTGTTTTTT
TRBJ1-1	TRBV2	-	-	CASSSPTENTEAFF	TGTGCCAGCAGTTCACCGACAGAGAACACTGAAGCTTTCTTT
TRBJ2-2	TRBV6-4	-	-	CASSPDPATGELFF	TGTGCCAGCAGTCCCGACCCCGCTACCGGGGAGCTGTTTTTT
TRBJ1-1	TRBV6-5	-	-	CASTRGFWTEAFF	TGTGCCAGCACGAGGGGATTCTGGACTGAAGCTTTCTTT
TRBJ1-5	TRBV4-2	-	-	CASSQNDRFDQPQHF	TGTGCCAGCAGCCAAAACGACAGGTTCGATCAGCCCCAGCATTTT
TRBJ2-1	TRBV5-4	-	-	CASSLEGSNEQFF	TGTGCCAGCAGCTTGGAGGGTAGCAATGAGCAGTTCTTC
TRBJ2-7	TRBV3-1	-	-	CASSQDWGLAYEQYF	TGTGCCAGCAGCCAAGATTGGGGGTTAGCCTACGAGCAGTACTTC
TRBJ1-3	TRBV14	-	-	CASSQTRGIAGNTIYF	TGTGCCAGCAGCCAGACGCGGGGGATAGCTGGAAACACCATATATTTT
TRBJ1-1	TRBV5-1	-	once	CASRTDNLNTEAFF	TGCGCCAGTCGAACAGATAATTTGAACACTGAAGCTTTCTTT
TRBJ2-7	TRBV21-1	-	-	CASSKERYANEQYF	TGTGCCAGCAGCAAAGAAAGGTACGCTAACGAGCAGTACTTC
TRBJ2-1	TRBV6-5	-	-	CASSSYREGYYNEQFF	TGTGCCAGCAGTTCCTACAGGGAGGGGTACTACAATGAGCAGTTCTTC
TRBJ2-1	TRBV4-1	-	-	CASSQVGDKYNEQFF	TGCGCCAGCAGCCAAGTCGGGGACAAGTACAATGAGCAGTTCTTC
TRBJ1-6	TRBV5-5	-	-	CASSLWPELNNSPLHF	TGTGCCAGCAGCTTGTGGCCAGAACTTAATAATTCACCCCTCCACTTT
TRBJ2-7	TRBV7-6	-	-	CASSRTTAHEQYF	TGTGCCAGCAGCCGAACGACAGCACACGAGCAGTACTTC
TRBJ2-7	TRBV5-1	-	-	CASSLDGNAYEQYF	TGCGCCAGCAGCTTGGACGGGAACGCCTACGAGCAGTACTTC
TRBJ1-1	TRBV12-3/TRBV12-4	-	-	CASSRNAWDTNTEAFF	TGTGCCAGCAGCCGAAACGCGTGGGACACGAACACTGAAGCTTTCTTT
TRBJ2-3	TRBV7-9	-	-	CASSSPAAGADTQYF	TGTGCCAGCAGCTCCCCCGCGGCCGGGGCAGATACGCAGTATTTT
TRBJ2-7	TRBV7-8	-	-	CASSLGPPGQLSSYEQYF	TGTGCCAGCAGCTTAGGACCCCCTGGCCAGCTGAGCTCCTACGAGCAGTACTTC
TRBJ1-4	TRBV10-3	TRBD1	once	CAISVDRGSEKLFF	TGTGCCATCAGTGTGGACAGGGGGAGTGAAAAACTGTTTTTT
TRBJ2-1	TRBV29-1	TRBD1	-	CSVAGTGASFEQFF	TGCAGCGTGGCCGGGACAGGGGCTTCATTTGAGCAGTTCTTC
TRBJ2-3	TRBV2	-	-	CASSELGLSTDTQYF	TGTGCCAGCAGTGAATTGGGGTTGAGCACAGATACGCAGTATTTT
TRBJ2-2	TRBV29-1	TRBD1	-	CSVERQGFGTGELFF	TGCAGCGTTGAACGACAGGGGTTTGGCACCGGGGAGCTGTTTTTT
TRBJ2-1	TRBV11-2	-	-	CASTGGKSSYNEQFF	TGTGCCAGCACCGGGGGCAAGAGCTCCTACAATGAGCAGTTCTTC
TRBJ1-5	TRBV10-3	-	-	CAISESGLYQPQHF	TGTGCCATCAGTGAGTCTGGCTTGTATCAGCCCCAGCATTTT
TRBJ2-7	TRBV7-6	-	-	CASSLYQDEQYF	TGTGCCAGCAGCTTATATCAGGACGAGCAGTACTTC
TRBJ1-5	TRBV6-1	-	few	CASSPPGYNQPQHF	TGTGCCAGCAGTCCTCCCGGGTACAATCAGCCCCAGCATTTT
TRBJ2-3	TRBV10-3	-	-	CAIRRTIGSTDTQYF	TGTGCCATCAGGAGGACTATCGGTAGCACAGATACGCAGTATTTT
TRBJ1-1	TRBV7-6	-	-	CASSLGYRTEAFF	TGTGCCAGCAGCTTAGGGTATCGCACTGAAGCTTTCTTT